The source of this TCR beta chain is a study of CD4 T cells in relation to SARS-CoV-2 and coronaviruses. The wider study: PBMCs were cultured with antigen for roughly nine days before TCR beta sequencing. Of the patients, under 10 were male, 4 female, two Hispanic. Points from the study as a whole: The cross-reactivity analysis covered only spike protein, not other viral proteins.

This clone turned up a few times. Its target is not known. The V and J ends lost 6 bases and 3 bases respectively, with 11 bases between them. The CDR3 is 14 amino acids. In germline, CDR1 is MNHEY, CDR2 SMNVEV (reference sequence). Libraries were prepared by immunoSEQ multiplex PCR; TCRdb keeps only in-frame clonotypes and omits some of them. The sample includes 35,000 to 45,000 clones, around 83% of them seen just once. More than 8.5 x 10^4 naive or memory CD4+ cells were cultured with CEF peptides for approximately 10 days. The sequence came from an adult with COVID-19. The gene calls are TRBV27 and TRBJ2-2; no clear D gene. Sample: naive CD4+ T cells from PBMCs, cultured in vitro. Noted subset: naive CD4+ T cells isolated by negative enrichment. CDR3 residues: CASSEDGYTGELFF. For the CDR3, the DNA is TGTGCCAGCAGCGAAGACGGCTACACCGGGGAGCTGTTTTTT.